These T cell receptor beta chains were read from a single sample in a study of regulatory T cells in long-lasting Graves disease. Via MiXCR, TCRdb re-called the multiplex PCR reads, giving one row per CDR3 protein. This sample has around 340,000 distinct CDR3 sequences, with 15% to 20% found just once. The sequenced sample was peripheral blood mononuclear cells (PBMCs), obtained when the disease was refractory, from a patient treated with antithyroid drugs. These receptors were obtained from a female donor with Graves disease. Each CDR3 is given with its conserved first and last residue. Each record gives: D gene, J gene, V gene, clone size, CDR3 protein, CDR3 DNA. The D gene is left open where the match is weak. A row's size may be missing; if present it is once, few, many or a size class.

D gene: NA; J gene: TRBJ2-1; V gene: TRBV5-1; clone size: few; CDR3 protein: CASSWSDPRSYNEQFF; CDR3 DNA: TGCGCCAGCAGCTGGAGCGACCCTCGCTCCTACAATGAGCAGTTCTTC
D gene: NA; J gene: TRBJ2-4; V gene: TRBV10-3; clone size: many; CDR3 protein: CAISESPGTKNIQYF; CDR3 DNA: TGTGCCATCAGTGAGTCGCCAGGGACCAAAAACATTCAGTACTTC
D gene: TRBD1; J gene: TRBJ1-1; V gene: TRBV4-3; clone size: many; CDR3 protein: CASSQDQGVKLNTEAFF; CDR3 DNA: TGCGCCAGCAGCCAAGACCAGGGGGTTAAATTGAACACTGAAGCTTTCTTT
D gene: TRBD1; J gene: TRBJ2-4; V gene: TRBV4-1; clone size: few; CDR3 protein: CASSQGRDRKNIQYF; CDR3 DNA: TGCGCCAGCAGCCAAGGTCGGGACAGGAAAAACATTCAGTACTTC
D gene: TRBD1; J gene: TRBJ1-1; V gene: TRBV6-2/TRBV6-3; clone size: NA; CDR3 protein: CASSYGQGANTEAFF; CDR3 DNA: TGTGCCAGCAGTTATGGACAGGGGGCTAATACTGAAGCTTTCTTT
D gene: TRBD2; J gene: TRBJ2-7; V gene: TRBV28; clone size: many; CDR3 protein: CASSFLPWRGGSSYEQYF; CDR3 DNA: TGTGCCAGCAGTTTCCTCCCCTGGCGCGGGGGGAGCTCCTACGAGCAGTACTTC
D gene: NA; J gene: TRBJ1-6; V gene: TRBV12-3/TRBV12-4; clone size: NA; CDR3 protein: CASSFRGPGSYNSPLHF; CDR3 DNA: TGTGCCAGCAGTTTCCGGGGGCCGGGTTCCTATAATTCACCCCTCCACTTT
D gene: NA; J gene: TRBJ1-1; V gene: TRBV7-2; clone size: many; CDR3 protein: CASSLDTNTEAFF; CDR3 DNA: TGTGCCAGCAGCTTAGATACGAACACTGAAGCTTTCTTT
D gene: NA; J gene: TRBJ1-4; V gene: TRBV7-2; clone size: many; CDR3 protein: CASSLGRWTNEKLFF; CDR3 DNA: TGTGCCAGCAGCTTAGGCCGTTGGACGAATGAAAAACTGTTTTTT
D gene: NA; J gene: TRBJ2-2; V gene: TRBV12-3/TRBV12-4; clone size: many; CDR3 protein: CASSSGTASKSDTGELFF; CDR3 DNA: TGTGCCAGCAGTTCCGGGACGGCATCAAAATCGGACACCGGGGAGCTGTTTTTT
D gene: NA; J gene: TRBJ2-2; V gene: TRBV9; clone size: NA; CDR3 protein: CASSDGTNTGELFF; CDR3 DNA: TGTGCCAGCAGTGACGGAACGAACACCGGGGAGCTGTTTTTT
D gene: NA; J gene: TRBJ1-6; V gene: TRBV27; clone size: NA; CDR3 protein: CASSRTGPGWPLHF; CDR3 DNA: TGTGCCAGCAGCCGCACAGGGCCCGGTTGGCCCCTCCACTTT
D gene: NA; J gene: TRBJ2-6; V gene: TRBV6-2/TRBV6-3; clone size: NA; CDR3 protein: CASSPPAEGLGGANVLTF; CDR3 DNA: TGTGCCAGCAGCCCACCCGCGGAGGGCCTAGGTGGGGCCAACGTCCTGACTTTC
D gene: NA; J gene: TRBJ2-7; V gene: TRBV7-9; clone size: NA; CDR3 protein: CASRREEYEQYF; CDR3 DNA: TGTGCCAGCAGACGAGAGGAATACGAGCAGTACTTC
D gene: TRBD1; J gene: TRBJ1-1; V gene: TRBV24-1; clone size: many; CDR3 protein: CATSARTGHTEAFF; CDR3 DNA: TGTGCCACCAGTGCCCGGACAGGGCACACTGAAGCTTTCTTT
D gene: TRBD1; J gene: TRBJ1-5; V gene: TRBV20-1; clone size: few; CDR3 protein: CSAKGQETFLSNQPQHF; CDR3 DNA: TGCAGTGCAAAGGGACAGGAGACCTTCCTTAGCAATCAGCCCCAGCATTTT
D gene: TRBD2; J gene: TRBJ2-7; V gene: TRBV7-3; clone size: NA; CDR3 protein: CASSPTPGLAGHEQYF; CDR3 DNA: TGTGCCAGCAGCCCGACCCCGGGACTAGCGGGACACGAGCAGTACTTC
D gene: NA; J gene: TRBJ1-5; V gene: TRBV5-5; clone size: few; CDR3 protein: CASSLGQWNQPQHF; CDR3 DNA: TGTGCCAGCAGCTTAGGACAGTGGAATCAGCCCCAGCATTTT
D gene: TRBD2; J gene: TRBJ2-7; V gene: TRBV7-9; clone size: NA; CDR3 protein: CASSNAGAYEQYF; CDR3 DNA: TGTGCCAGCAGTAACGCGGGGGCCTACGAGCAGTACTTC
D gene: NA; J gene: TRBJ1-2; V gene: TRBV7-9; clone size: NA; CDR3 protein: CASTTLGGVDYGYTF; CDR3 DNA: TGTGCCAGCACCACCCTGGGCGGGGTCGACTATGGCTACACCTTC
D gene: NA; J gene: TRBJ1-6; V gene: TRBV12-5; clone size: many; CDR3 protein: CASGLGGSYNSPLHF; CDR3 DNA: TGTGCTAGTGGTTTGGGGGGCTCCTATAATTCACCCCTCCACTTT
D gene: NA; J gene: TRBJ2-5; V gene: TRBV10-1; clone size: few; CDR3 protein: CASSESSRGLKYF; CDR3 DNA: TGCGCCAGCAGTGAGTCGAGTAGGGGACTTAAGTACTTC
D gene: NA; J gene: TRBJ1-5; V gene: TRBV10-1; clone size: NA; CDR3 protein: CASSLGTSRSQPQHF; CDR3 DNA: TGCGCCAGCAGCCTCGGGACATCCAGGAGTCAGCCCCAGCATTTT
D gene: NA; J gene: TRBJ1-5; V gene: TRBV12-3/TRBV12-4; clone size: NA; CDR3 protein: CASRIRGNQPQHF; CDR3 DNA: TGTGCCAGCAGAATCAGGGGCAATCAGCCCCAGCATTTT
D gene: NA; J gene: TRBJ1-1; V gene: TRBV30; clone size: many; CDR3 protein: CAWSFGNTEAFF; CDR3 DNA: TGTGCCTGGAGTTTCGGTAACACTGAAGCTTTCTTT
D gene: TRBD2; J gene: TRBJ2-7; V gene: TRBV20-1; clone size: NA; CDR3 protein: CSAGGGLAVYEQYF; CDR3 DNA: TGCAGTGCTGGGGGGGGACTAGCCGTCTACGAGCAGTACTTC
D gene: TRBD2; J gene: TRBJ2-2; V gene: TRBV12-3/TRBV12-4; clone size: many; CDR3 protein: CASSFREGTGELFF; CDR3 DNA: TGTGCCAGCAGTTTTAGGGAGGGGACCGGGGAGCTGTTTTTT
D gene: NA; J gene: TRBJ1-1; V gene: TRBV4-1; clone size: few; CDR3 protein: CASSQEVMNTEAFF; CDR3 DNA: TGCGCCAGCAGCCAAGAAGTGATGAACACTGAAGCTTTCTTT
D gene: NA; J gene: TRBJ1-3; V gene: TRBV12-3/TRBV12-4; clone size: few; CDR3 protein: CASRPGRRGISSGNTIYF; CDR3 DNA: TGTGCCAGCAGACCGGGGAGAAGGGGAATAAGTTCTGGAAACACCATATATTTT
D gene: TRBD1; J gene: TRBJ2-7; V gene: TRBV7-2; clone size: NA; CDR3 protein: CASSPDRARYEQYF; CDR3 DNA: TGTGCCAGCAGCCCGGACAGGGCCCGCTACGAGCAGTACTTC
D gene: TRBD1; J gene: TRBJ1-2; V gene: TRBV6-5; clone size: few; CDR3 protein: CASSYYRTGTDGYTF; CDR3 DNA: TGTGCCAGCAGTTACTACCGGACAGGGACCGATGGCTACACCTTC
D gene: NA; J gene: TRBJ2-5; V gene: TRBV4-3; clone size: NA; CDR3 protein: CASSQEIGSVETQYF; CDR3 DNA: TGCGCCAGCAGCCAAGAAATCGGGTCGGTTGAGACCCAGTACTTC
D gene: TRBD1; J gene: TRBJ2-7; V gene: TRBV9; clone size: few; CDR3 protein: CASSVGQGVDEQYF; CDR3 DNA: TGTGCCAGCAGCGTGGGACAGGGTGTGGACGAGCAGTACTTC
D gene: TRBD1; J gene: TRBJ1-5; V gene: TRBV20-1; clone size: few; CDR3 protein: CSGQGAGPQHF; CDR3 DNA: TGCAGTGGACAGGGGGCAGGGCCCCAGCATTTT
D gene: NA; J gene: TRBJ2-2; V gene: TRBV15; clone size: few; CDR3 protein: CATRRGNTGELFF; CDR3 DNA: TGTGCCACCAGACGGGGAAACACCGGGGAGCTGTTTTTT
D gene: NA; J gene: TRBJ1-2; V gene: TRBV28; clone size: many; CDR3 protein: CASSGNAGNRVRGYGYTF; CDR3 DNA: TGTGCCAGCAGTGGAAACGCAGGGAATCGGGTTCGAGGCTATGGCTACACCTTC
D gene: NA; J gene: TRBJ2-1; V gene: TRBV10-3; clone size: NA; CDR3 protein: CAISDSSLSYNEQFF; CDR3 DNA: TGTGCCATCAGTGACTCGTCTCTCTCCTACAATGAGCAGTTCTTC
D gene: TRBD1; J gene: TRBJ1-1; V gene: TRBV6-1; clone size: many; CDR3 protein: CASKDRGRNTEAFF; CDR3 DNA: TGTGCCAGCAAGGACAGGGGAAGGAACACTGAAGCTTTCTTT
D gene: NA; J gene: TRBJ1-3; V gene: TRBV6-1; clone size: few; CDR3 protein: CASSLRGSSGNTIYF; CDR3 DNA: TGTGCCAGCTCCTTACGGGGTTCCTCTGGAAACACCATATATTTT
D gene: TRBD2; J gene: TRBJ2-2; V gene: TRBV7-9; clone size: NA; CDR3 protein: CANSSPLATGELFF; CDR3 DNA: TGTGCCAACAGCTCGCCACTAGCGACCGGGGAGCTGTTTTTT
D gene: TRBD1; J gene: TRBJ1-1; V gene: TRBV6-5; clone size: once; CDR3 protein: CASSYDRGGTEAFF; CDR3 DNA: TGTGCCAGCAGTTACGACAGGGGGGGCACTGAAGCTTTCTTT
D gene: NA; J gene: TRBJ1-2; V gene: TRBV19; clone size: few; CDR3 protein: CASWKGLNYGYTF; CDR3 DNA: TGTGCCAGCTGGAAGGGGCTTAACTATGGCTACACCTTC
D gene: NA; J gene: TRBJ2-7; V gene: TRBV12-5; clone size: many; CDR3 protein: CASASGLSSYEQYF; CDR3 DNA: TGTGCTAGTGCTTCCGGACTTAGCTCCTACGAGCAGTACTTC
D gene: NA; J gene: TRBJ2-5; V gene: TRBV18; clone size: NA; CDR3 protein: CASSPAFGPLWETQYF; CDR3 DNA: TGTGCCAGCTCACCGGCATTCGGACCCCTCTGGGAGACCCAGTACTTC
D gene: NA; J gene: TRBJ2-7; V gene: TRBV15; clone size: few; CDR3 protein: CATSRDQGPRQYF; CDR3 DNA: TGTGCCACCAGCAGAGATCAGGGCCCGCGGCAGTACTTC
D gene: NA; J gene: TRBJ2-2; V gene: TRBV7-3; clone size: many; CDR3 protein: CASSEVLSTGELFF; CDR3 DNA: TGTGCCAGCAGCGAGGTCCTAAGCACCGGGGAGCTGTTTTTT
D gene: TRBD2; J gene: TRBJ2-1; V gene: TRBV12-3/TRBV12-4; clone size: NA; CDR3 protein: CASSLETGLAGKPSYNEQFF; CDR3 DNA: TGTGCCAGCAGTTTGGAGACGGGACTAGCGGGGAAACCCTCCTACAATGAGCAGTTCTTC
D gene: NA; J gene: TRBJ1-3; V gene: TRBV30; clone size: NA; CDR3 protein: CAWKGPGVGNTIYF; CDR3 DNA: TGTGCCTGGAAAGGTCCAGGGGTTGGAAACACCATATATTTT
D gene: NA; J gene: TRBJ1-1; V gene: TRBV28; clone size: many; CDR3 protein: CASSLIEKNTEAFF; CDR3 DNA: TGTGCCAGCAGTTTGATTGAGAAGAACACTGAAGCTTTCTTT
D gene: TRBD2; J gene: TRBJ2-5; V gene: TRBV7-2; clone size: many; CDR3 protein: CASSTPAGGEETQYF; CDR3 DNA: TGTGCCAGCAGCACCCCAGCGGGGGGGGAGGAGACCCAGTACTTC
D gene: NA; J gene: TRBJ2-3; V gene: TRBV7-8; clone size: NA; CDR3 protein: CASSLVDTQYF; CDR3 DNA: TGTGCCAGCAGCTTAGTAGATACGCAGTATTTT